This T cell receptor beta chain came from a study of response to subunit inactivated influenza vaccine (dated by TCRdb to 2017 to 2018). Turning to the overall study: Deep quantitative T cell receptor repertoire profiling was used in the study to track responses to a trivalent subunit inactivated influenza vaccine.

Library preparation employed RT-PCR. Sequencing took place on an Illumina HiSeq 2500. TCRdb cleaned the public reads at Q25 with fastp, built clones with MiXCR and kept in-frame beta chains. Every CDR3 protein is listed once, alongside the most common genes and DNA of its rows. For this sample there are hundreds of thousands of distinct CDR3 sequences; approximately 7.7% appear just once. Clones ranked in the top ten supply 10% to 15% of the sample. In regard to this clonotype: Its antigen specificity is not known. Base qualities are not at hand, and no much larger clone is one base apart.

What the authors observed across the whole study: The authors suggested that each seasonal influenza vaccination may recruit only a limited number of new T cells.

The sample in question was PBMCs from blood, obtained roughly 24 months after vaccination. The TCR was taken from a man aged 45 to 70 who received an inactivated influenza vaccine. Donor details come from another sample of the same person, matched by shared clones.

The nucleotide sequence reads as follows: TGTGCCAGCAGCTTAGTGGCGGGGGGGTCGCAAGATACGCAGTATTTT. This is translated as CASSLVAGGSQDTQYF. The chain is made from TRBV7-2 and TRBJ2-3, and TRBD2 aligns with 9 junction nucleotides. CDR1 is given as SGHTA and CDR2 as FQGNSA, both from the germline V gene. The CDR3, from cysteine to phenylalanine, totals 16 residues. Solely the CDR3 DNA is kept, with 48 bases framed from the first base. The junction shows trimming of 1 base on V and 5 bases on J, and the gene matches do not reach 7 bases of it.